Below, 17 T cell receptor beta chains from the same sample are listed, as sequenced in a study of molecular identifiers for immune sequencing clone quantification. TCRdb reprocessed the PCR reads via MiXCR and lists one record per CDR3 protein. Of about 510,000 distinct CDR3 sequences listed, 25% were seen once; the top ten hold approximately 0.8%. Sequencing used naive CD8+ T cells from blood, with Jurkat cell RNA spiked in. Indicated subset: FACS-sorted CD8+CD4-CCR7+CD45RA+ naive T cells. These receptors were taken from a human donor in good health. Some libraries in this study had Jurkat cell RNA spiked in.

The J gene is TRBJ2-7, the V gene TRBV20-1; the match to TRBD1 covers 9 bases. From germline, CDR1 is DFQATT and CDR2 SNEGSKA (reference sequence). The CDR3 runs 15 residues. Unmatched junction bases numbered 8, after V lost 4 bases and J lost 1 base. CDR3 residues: CSATNLGTGSYEQYF. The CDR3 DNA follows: TGCAGTGCTACCAACCTCGGGACAGGGTCCTACGAGCAGTACTTC.

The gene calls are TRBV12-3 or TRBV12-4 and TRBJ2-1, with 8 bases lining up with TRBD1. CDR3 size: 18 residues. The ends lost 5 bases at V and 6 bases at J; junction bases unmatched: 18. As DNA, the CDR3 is TGTGCCAGCAGTCCGAAAGCAGGGACAGGTCAAAGGTGCAATGAGCAGTTCTTC. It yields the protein CASSPKAGTGQRCNEQFF.

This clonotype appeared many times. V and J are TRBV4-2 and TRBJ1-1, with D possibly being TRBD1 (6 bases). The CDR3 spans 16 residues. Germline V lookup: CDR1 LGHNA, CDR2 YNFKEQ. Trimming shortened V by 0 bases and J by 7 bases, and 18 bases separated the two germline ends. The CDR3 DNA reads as TGTGCCAGCAGCCAAGATGAGGGGGGCCCCGCAATTGAAGCTTTCTTT. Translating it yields CASSQDEGGPAIEAFF.

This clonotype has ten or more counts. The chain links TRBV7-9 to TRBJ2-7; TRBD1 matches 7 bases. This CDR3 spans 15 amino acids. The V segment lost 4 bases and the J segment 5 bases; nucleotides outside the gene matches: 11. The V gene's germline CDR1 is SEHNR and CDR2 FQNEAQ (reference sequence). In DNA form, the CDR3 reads TGTGCCAGCAGCTCGGCAGGGGGACAGTACGACGAGCAGTACTTC. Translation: CASSSAGGQYDEQYF. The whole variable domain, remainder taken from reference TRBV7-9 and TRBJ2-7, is DTGVSQNPRHKITKRGQNVTFRCDPISEHNRLYWYRQTLGQGPEFLTYFQNEAQLEKSRLLSDRFSAERPKGSFSTLEIQRTEQGDSAMYLCASSSAGGQYDEQYFGPGTRLTVT.

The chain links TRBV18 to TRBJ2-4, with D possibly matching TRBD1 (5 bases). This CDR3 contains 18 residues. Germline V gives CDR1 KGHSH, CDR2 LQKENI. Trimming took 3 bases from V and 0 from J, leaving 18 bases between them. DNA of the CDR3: TGTGCCAGCTCACCGGCAGGGCGGCAGTTCCTAGCCAAAAACATTCAGTACTTC. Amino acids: CASSPAGRQFLAKNIQYF.

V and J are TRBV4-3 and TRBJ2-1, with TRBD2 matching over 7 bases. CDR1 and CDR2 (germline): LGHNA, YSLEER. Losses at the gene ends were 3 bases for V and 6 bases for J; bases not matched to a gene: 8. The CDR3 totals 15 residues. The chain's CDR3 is CASSQTSISPNEQFF. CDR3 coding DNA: TGCGCCAGCAGCCAGACTAGCATTTCCCCCAATGAGCAGTTCTTC.

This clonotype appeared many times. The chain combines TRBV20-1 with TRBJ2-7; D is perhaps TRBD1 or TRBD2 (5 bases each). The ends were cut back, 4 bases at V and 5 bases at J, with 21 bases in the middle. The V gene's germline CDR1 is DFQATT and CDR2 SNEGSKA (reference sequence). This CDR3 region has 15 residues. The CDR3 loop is CSATPDGGLGDEQYF. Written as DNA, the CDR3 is TGCAGTGCTACTCCGGACGGTGGGTTGGGGGACGAGCAGTACTTC.

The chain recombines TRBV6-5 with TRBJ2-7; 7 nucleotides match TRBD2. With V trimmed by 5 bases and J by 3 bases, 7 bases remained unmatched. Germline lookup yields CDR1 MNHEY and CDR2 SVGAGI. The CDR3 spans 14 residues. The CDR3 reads CASSTRTSVYEQYF. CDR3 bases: TGTGCCAGCAGTACTAGGACTAGTGTCTACGAGCAGTACTTC.

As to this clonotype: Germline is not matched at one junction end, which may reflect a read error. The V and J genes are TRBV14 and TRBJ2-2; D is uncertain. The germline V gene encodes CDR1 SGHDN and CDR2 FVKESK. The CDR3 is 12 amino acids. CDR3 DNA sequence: TGTGCCAGCAGTCGGAACACCGAGGAGCTGTTTTTT. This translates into CASSRNTEELFF.

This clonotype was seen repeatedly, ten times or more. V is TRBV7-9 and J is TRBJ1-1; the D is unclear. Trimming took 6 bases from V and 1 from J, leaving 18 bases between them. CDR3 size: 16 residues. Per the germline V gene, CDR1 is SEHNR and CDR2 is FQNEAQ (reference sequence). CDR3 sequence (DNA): TGTGCCAGCAGTAGAGAGGACGCCACACGGAACACTGAAGCTTTCTTT. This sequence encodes CASSREDATRNTEAFF.

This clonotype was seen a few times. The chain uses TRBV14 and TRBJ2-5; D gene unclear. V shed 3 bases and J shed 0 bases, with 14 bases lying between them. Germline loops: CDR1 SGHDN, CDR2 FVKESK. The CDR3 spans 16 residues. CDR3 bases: TGTGCCAGCAGCCAGGAATACCCAAGGTACCAAGAGACCCAGTACTTC. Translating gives CASSQEYPRYQETQYF. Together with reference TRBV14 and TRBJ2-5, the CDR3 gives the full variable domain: EAGVTQFPSHSVIEKGQTVTLRCDPISGHDNLYWYRRVMGKEIKFLLHFVKESKQDESGMPNNRFLAERTGGTYSTLKVQPAELEDSGVYFCASSQEYPRYQETQYFGPGTRLLVL.

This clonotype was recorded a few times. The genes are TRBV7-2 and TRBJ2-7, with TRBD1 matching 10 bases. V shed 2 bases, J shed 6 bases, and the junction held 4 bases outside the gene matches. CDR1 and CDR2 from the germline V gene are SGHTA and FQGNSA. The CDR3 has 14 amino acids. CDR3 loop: CASSLSGTGVEQYF. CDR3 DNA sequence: TGTGCCAGCAGCTTATCCGGGACAGGGGTCGAGCAGTACTTC.

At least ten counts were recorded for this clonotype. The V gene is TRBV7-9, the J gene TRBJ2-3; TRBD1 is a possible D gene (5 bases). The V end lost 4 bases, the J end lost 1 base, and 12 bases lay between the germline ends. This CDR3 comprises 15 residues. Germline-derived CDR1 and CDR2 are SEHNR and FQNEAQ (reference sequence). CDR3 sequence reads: CASSSLPGRTDTQYF. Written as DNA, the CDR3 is TGTGCCAGCAGCTCCCTGCCAGGGCGCACAGATACGCAGTATTTT.

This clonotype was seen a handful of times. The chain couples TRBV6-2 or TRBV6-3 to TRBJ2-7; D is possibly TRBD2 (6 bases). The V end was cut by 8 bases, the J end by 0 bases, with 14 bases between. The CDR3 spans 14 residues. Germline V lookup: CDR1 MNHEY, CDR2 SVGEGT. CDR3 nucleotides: TGTGCCAGCTGTCTAGGAGGGACCTCCTACGAGCAGTACTTC. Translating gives CASCLGGTSYEQYF.

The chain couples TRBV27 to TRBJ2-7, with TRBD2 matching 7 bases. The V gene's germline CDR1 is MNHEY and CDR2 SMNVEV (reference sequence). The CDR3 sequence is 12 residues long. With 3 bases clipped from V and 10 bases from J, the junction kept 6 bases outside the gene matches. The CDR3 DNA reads TGTGCCAGCAGTTTCCCGGGGGGACTCCAGTACTTC. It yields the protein CASSFPGGLQYF.

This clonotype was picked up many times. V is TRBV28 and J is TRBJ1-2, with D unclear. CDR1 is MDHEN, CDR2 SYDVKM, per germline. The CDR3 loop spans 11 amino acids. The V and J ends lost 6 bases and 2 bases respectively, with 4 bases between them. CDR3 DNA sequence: TGTGCCAGCAGGCCGAACTATGGCTACACCTTC. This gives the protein CASRPNYGYTF.

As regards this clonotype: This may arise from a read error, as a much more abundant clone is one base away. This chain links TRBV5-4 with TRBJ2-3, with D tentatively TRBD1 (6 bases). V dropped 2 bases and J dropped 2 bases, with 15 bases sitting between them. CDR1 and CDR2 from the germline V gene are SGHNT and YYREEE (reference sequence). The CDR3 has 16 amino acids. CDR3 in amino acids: CASSLPRTEVTDTQYF. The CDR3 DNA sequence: TGTGCCAGCAGCTTACCACGGACAGAGGTCACAGATACGCAGTATTTT.